This is a list of T cell receptor beta chains from one sample in a study of blood T cell repertoires in COVID-19. Assay used: immunoSEQ multiplex PCR; TCRdb lists only in-frame clones, some missing. This sample has some 73,000 clones; more than 70% occur once, and the top ten carry 35%. The sample consisted of peripheral blood. The receptors come from a woman of 80 years or more with active or convalescent COVID-19. CDR3s include the opening cysteine and the closing phenylalanine or tryptophan. A D gene is named only where the DNA matches it firmly. Clone size is shown for a subset of rows, as once, few, many or a class of expanded clone.

>-|TRBV5-5|TRBJ2-1|-
CASSLGLPNEQFF
TGTGCCAGCAGCTTGGGTCTTCCCAATGAGCAGTTCTTC
>TRBD2|TRBV28|TRBJ2-7|-
CASRLGGRSYEQYF
TGTGCCAGCAGATTGGGAGGGAGGAGCTACGAGCAGTACTTC
>-|TRBV7-9|TRBJ1-1|-
CASSLARDGAEAFF
TGTGCCAGCAGCTTAGCGCGCGACGGGGCTGAAGCTTTCTTT
>-|TRBV19|TRBJ1-5|-
CASSIVGQGSQPQHF
TGTGCCAGTAGTATAGTTGGCCAGGGAAGTCAGCCCCAGCATTTT
>TRBD1|TRBV25-1|TRBJ2-1|-
CASANARTGHGNEQFF
TGTGCCAGCGCTAACGCCCGGACAGGACATGGCAATGAGCAGTTCTTC
>TRBD1|TRBV11-3|TRBJ1-1|-
CASSATTGGTEAFF
TGTGCCAGCAGCGCCACGACAGGGGGCACTGAAGCTTTCTTT
>-|TRBV10-3|TRBJ2-3|-
CAISGTGTSPTDTQYF
TGTGCCATCAGTGGGACCGGGACATCACCCACAGATACGCAGTATTTT
>-|TRBV3-1/TRBV3-2|TRBJ1-5|-
CASSQLNQPQHF
TGTGCCAGCAGCCAGCTAAATCAGCCCCAGCATTTT
>TRBD2|TRBV7-2|TRBJ2-3|-
CASSLTYAGASGGTDTQYF
TGTGCCAGCAGCTTGACGTACGCGGGAGCTAGCGGGGGCACAGATACGCAGTATTTT
>TRBD2|TRBV6-5|TRBJ2-1|-
CASSYSASGGESGQFF
TGTGCCAGCAGTTACTCGGCTAGCGGGGGAGAAAGTGGGCAGTTCTTC
>TRBD1|TRBV9|TRBJ2-7|-
CASSVGGTVAPGLVF
TGTGCCAGCAGCGTAGGTGGGACAGTGGCCCCTGGCCTGGTGTTC
>-|TRBV20-1|TRBJ2-7|-
CSARDGVGQYF
TGCAGTGCTAGAGACGGGGTCGGGCAGTACTTC
>-|TRBV7-9|TRBJ2-7|few
CASSSKTAYEQYF
TGTGCCAGCAGCTCGAAGACAGCCTACGAGCAGTACTTC
>TRBD1|TRBV19|TRBJ2-4|-
CASSTVGQAGIQYF
TGTGCCAGTAGTACCGTCGGACAGGCCGGCATTCAGTACTTC
>TRBD2|TRBV6-1|TRBJ2-5|-
CASSEMGYRASGGQETQYF
TGTGCCAGCAGTGAAATGGGGTACAGGGCTAGCGGGGGGCAAGAGACCCAGTACTTC
>TRBD2|TRBV29-1|TRBJ2-1|-
CSVEEGLAGGSEQFF
TGCAGCGTTGAAGAAGGGCTAGCGGGGGGTAGCGAGCAGTTCTTC
>-|TRBV7-9|TRBJ1-3|-
CASSFHTNSGNTIYF
TGTGCCAGCAGCTTTCACACAAACTCTGGAAACACCATATATTTT
>TRBD1|TRBV5-6|TRBJ2-1|-
CASSWGTEIYNEQFF
TGTGCCAGCAGCTGGGGGACAGAAATTTACAATGAGCAGTTCTTC
>TRBD1|TRBV7-9|TRBJ2-3|-
CATLSGGRDTQYF
TGTGCCACCCTGTCAGGGGGCAGAGATACGCAGTATTTT
>-|TRBV28|TRBJ1-5|-
CASGGRRKGNQPQHF
TGTGCCAGCGGGGGCCGGAGGAAGGGCAATCAGCCCCAGCATTTT
>TRBD2|TRBV19|TRBJ2-7|once
CASRHTPSGGAHEQYF
TGTGCCAGTAGGCATACCCCTAGCGGGGGGGCCCACGAGCAGTACTTC
>TRBD2|TRBV9|TRBJ2-2|-
CASILAGVGELFF
TGTGCCAGCATACTAGCGGGGGTCGGGGAGCTGTTTTTT
>TRBD1|TRBV2|TRBJ1-5|few
CASTLMGQGNQPQHF
TGTGCCAGCACCCTTATGGGACAGGGGAATCAGCCCCAGCATTTT
>-|TRBV27|TRBJ1-2|-
CASSLSNRDGGYTF
TGTGCCAGCAGTTTATCAAACAGGGACGGAGGCTACACCTTC
>TRBD2|TRBV5-5|TRBJ2-7|-
CASSWEGTPTYEQYF
TGTGCCAGCAGCTGGGAGGGGACTCCGACCTACGAGCAGTACTTC
>-|TRBV29-1|TRBJ2-7|once
CSVVLAYEQYF
TGCAGCGTTGTTTTAGCCTACGAGCAGTACTTC
>-|TRBV7-2|TRBJ2-3|-
CASSFGQTTDTQYF
TGTGCCAGCAGCTTTGGACAGACCACAGATACGCAGTATTTT
>TRBD1|TRBV2|TRBJ1-2|-
CASRLQGVGGYTF
TGTGCCAGCAGGTTACAGGGGGTTGGTGGCTACACCTTC
>-|TRBV4-3|TRBJ1-2|-
CASSQVSGEGYTF
TGCGCCAGCAGCCAAGTATCGGGGGAGGGCTACACCTTC
>TRBD2|TRBV7-2|TRBJ2-1|-
CASSFTSGYNEQFF
TGTGCCAGCAGCTTTACTAGCGGGTACAATGAGCAGTTCTTC
>TRBD1|TRBV7-2|TRBJ2-3|-
CASSLDRGTDTQYF
TGTGCCAGCAGCTTGGACAGGGGCACAGATACGCAGTATTTT
>TRBD2|TRBV5-1|TRBJ2-5|-
CASSLGGGPKETQYF
TGCGCCAGCAGCTTGGGCGGGGGGCCCAAGGAGACCCAGTACTTC
>TRBD1|TRBV11-2|TRBJ1-4|-
CASSSDRGEKLFF
TGTGCCAGCAGCTCGGACAGGGGTGAAAAACTGTTTTTT
>-|TRBV6-5|TRBJ1-2|-
CASSYQVSVDGYTF
TGTGCCAGCAGTTACCAAGTTTCGGTTGATGGCTACACCTTC
>TRBD1|TRBV3-1/TRBV3-2|TRBJ1-1|few
CASSLSQGLDTEAFF
TGTGCCAGCAGCCTTTCACAGGGGCTCGACACTGAAGCTTTCTTT
>-|TRBV11-2|TRBJ1-4|few
CASSPSGFSSTNEKLFF
TGTGCCAGCAGCCCATCGGGTTTCAGTTCAACTAATGAAAAACTGTTTTTT
>-|TRBV30|TRBJ2-7|-
CAWSTGFSYEQYF
TGTGCCTGGAGTACGGGATTCTCCTACGAGCAGTACTTC
>TRBD1|TRBV4-1|TRBJ1-6|once
CASSPSGQGRTSPLHF
TGCGCCAGCAGCCCCTCGGGACAGGGTAGGACATCACCCCTCCACTTT